The next 21 T cell receptor beta chains were all read from a single sample in a study of OX40 agonist ivuxolimab in advanced cancers. Using immunoSEQ multiplex PCR, the repertoire was profiled, and TCRdb retains in-frame clones only, with some absent. The sample carries about 69,000 clones, about three quarters recorded once. This material consisted of CD4+ or CD8+ T cells sorted from blood, taken in a trial of the OX40 agonist ivuxolimab. The receptors here all came from an adult with an advanced solid tumor such as melanoma, head and neck, liver or kidney cancer.

J is TRBJ1-2 and V is TRBV6-5, with D unclear. The germline V gene has CDR1 MNHEY and CDR2 SVGAGI. The CDR3 runs 14 residues. The V gene lost 2 bases and the J gene lost 4 bases, with 11 bases spanning the gap. The DNA of the CDR3 is TGTGCCAGCAGTTACCTGGGTCTTGGCTATGGCTACACCTTC. This translates into CASSYLGLGYGYTF.

V is TRBV6-5 and J is TRBJ2-7, with 8 nucleotides matching TRBD2. Germline V gives CDR1 MNHEY, CDR2 SVGAGI. The ends lost 6 bases at V and 2 bases at J; junction bases unmatched: 9. The CDR3 has 15 amino acids. Here the CDR3 reads CASRGSGTSPYEQYF. The CDR3 bases are TGTGCCAGCAGGGGGTCCGGGACTAGTCCCTACGAGCAGTACTTC.

CDR3 residues: CASSLAQATKAEAFF. Written as DNA, the CDR3 is TGTGCCAGCAGCTTAGCCCAGGCTACCAAGGCTGAAGCTTTCTTT. The chain joins TRBV7-8 to TRBJ1-1; no definite D call. Per the germline V gene, CDR1 is SGHVS and CDR2 is FQNEAQ. V was clipped by 0 bases and J by 6 bases, with 14 bases between them. This CDR3 spans 15 amino acids. The complete variable domain, with remaining parts taken from reference TRBV7-8 and TRBJ1-1, reads GAGVSQSPRYKVAKRGQDVALRCDPISGHVSLFWYQQALGQGPEFLTYFQNEAQLDKSGLPSDRFFAERPEGSVSTLKIQRTQQEDSAVYLCASSLAQATKAEAFFGQGTRLTVV.

This clone was found once. This chain links TRBV6-6 with TRBJ2-1, with a possible D match to TRBD2 (6 bases). Trimming left V 2 bases short and J 9 bases short, with 11 bases between. CDR1 is MNHNY, CDR2 SVGAGI, per germline (reference sequence). There are 13 residues in the CDR3. CDR3 sequence: CASSYRQGGEQFF. CDR3 sequence (DNA): TGTGCCAGCAGTTACAGGCAGGGAGGTGAGCAGTTCTTC.

The chain combines TRBV7-9 with TRBJ2-5, with TRBD1 identical over 8 bases. Unmatched junction bases numbered 6, after V lost 1 base and J lost 5 bases. Per germline, CDR1 SEHNR and CDR2 FQNEAQ (reference sequence). The CDR3 is 15 residues long. CDR3 sequence: CASSLVHRGLETQYF. CDR3 DNA sequence: TGTGCCAGCAGCTTAGTTCACAGGGGGTTGGAGACCCAGTACTTC.

The CDR3 spells CASSPLAAVNEQFF. CDR3 coding DNA: TGTGCCAGCAGCCCCCTAGCGGCAGTCAATGAGCAGTTCTTC. The rearrangement links TRBV4-2 to TRBJ2-1; 7 nucleotides match TRBD2. Trimming took 4 bases from V and 6 from J; bases not matched to a gene: 6. The CDR3 totals 14 residues. CDR1 and CDR2 (germline): LGHNA, YNFKEQ.

V and J are TRBV29-1 and TRBJ2-3, with 7 bases that match TRBD2. The germline gives CDR1 SQVTM, CDR2 ANQGSEA. V lost 6 bases, J lost 0 bases, and 9 bases stayed unmatched. This CDR3 comprises 15 residues. The CDR3 sequence is CSVSYGTKSTDTQYF. CDR3 nucleotides: TGCAGCGTCTCCTACGGGACTAAAAGCACAGATACGCAGTATTTT.

This clone was recorded once. The chain joins TRBV19 to TRBJ2-5; 7 bases line up with TRBD2. Germline V gene data show CDR1 as LNHDA and CDR2 as SQIVND (reference sequence). Unmatched junction bases numbered 7, after V lost 1 base and J lost 2 bases. This CDR3 is built from 16 residues. The chain's CDR3 is CASSIARGGGQETQYF. For the CDR3, the DNA is TGTGCCAGTAGTATAGCCCGGGGCGGGGGTCAAGAGACCCAGTACTTC. Using reference TRBV19 and TRBJ2-5 for the parts outside the CDR3, the full variable domain is DGGITQSPKYLFRKEGQNVTLSCEQNLNHDAMYWYRQDPGQGLRLIYYSQIVNDFQKGDIAEGYSVSREKKESFPLTVTSAQKNPTAFYLCASSIARGGGQETQYFGPGTRLLVL.

This sequence joins TRBV11-3 and TRBJ2-2; D remains ambiguous. Trimming removed 1 base at V and 9 bases at J, with 12 bases between. The CDR3 spans 14 residues. Germline loops: CDR1 SGHNT, CDR2 YENEEA. In DNA, the CDR3 is TGTGCCAGCAGCTTAGGTCGGCAGGCCAGGGAGCTGTTTTTT. Translated: CASSLGRQARELFF.

V usage is TRBV11-2 and J usage is TRBJ1-1; TRBD1 is a possible D gene (5 bases). Germline CDR1 and CDR2: SGHAT and FQNNGV. V dropped 3 bases and J dropped 0 bases, with 11 bases sitting between them. This CDR3 comprises 15 residues. The CDR3 nucleotides read TGTGCCAGCAGCTTGACAGCGCACATGAACACTGAAGCTTTCTTT. It translates to CASSLTAHMNTEAFF.

This clone came up a few times. The chain links TRBV21-1 to TRBJ1-1. TRBV21-1 constitutes a pseudogene. The CDR3 is made up of 13 amino acids. CDR3 amino acids: CASTEEIRTEAFF. CDR3 DNA: TGTGCCAGCACTGAAGAGATTCGCACTGAAGCTTTCTTT.

This sequence joins TRBV20-1 and TRBJ1-2, with no clear D. The germline gives CDR1 DFQATT, CDR2 SNEGSKA (reference sequence). This CDR3 is built from 11 residues. Trimming cost V 3 bases and J 7 bases, with 9 bases left between them. The DNA of the CDR3 is TGCAGTGCTAGTCGAGGGTCTGGCTACACCTTC. It translates to CSASRGSGYTF.

This clone came up once. The chain links TRBV9 to TRBJ1-2, with 9 bases that match TRBD1. This CDR3 spans 16 amino acids. With V trimmed by 0 bases and J by 0 bases, 3 bases remained unmatched. CDR1 is SGDLS and CDR2 is YYNGEE in the germline V gene. CDR3 DNA sequence: TGTGCCAGCAGCGTAGGACAGGGGGGCCCTAACTATGGCTACACCTTC. Its translation is CASSVGQGGPNYGYTF.

This clone was observed once. The rearrangement uses TRBV7-3 and TRBJ2-5, with a weak D call TRBD1 (6 bases). V was shortened by 5 bases and J by 2 bases, with 9 bases between the two germline ends. The CDR3 extends over 13 amino acids. CDR1 is SGHTA, CDR2 FQGTGA, per germline. CDR3 nucleotides: TGTGCCAGCAGCAGGGGGACGCAAGAGACCCAGTACTTC. Its protein product is CASSRGTQETQYF.

V usage is TRBV18 and J usage is TRBJ1-5, with D possibly TRBD1 on 5 matching bases. The CDR3 consists of 15 residues. V was cut by 4 bases and J by 2 bases, with 12 bases left in between. CDR1 and CDR2 from the germline V gene are KGHSH and LQKENI. The CDR3 DNA reads as TGTGCCAGCTCACAGGGGAACCAGGGCAATCAGCCCCAGCATTTT. It codes for CASSQGNQGNQPQHF.

V is TRBV7-9 and J is TRBJ1-3; tentative D call: TRBD1 (5 bases). Trimming took 10 bases from V and 8 from J, leaving 12 bases between them. Germline values: CDR1 SEHNR, CDR2 FQNEAQ (reference sequence). This CDR3 has 11 amino acids. CDR3 residues: CATGGEDTIYF. The CDR3 nucleotides read TGTGCCACGGGAGGGGAGGACACCATATATTTT.

In DNA, the CDR3 is TGTGCCAGCGTCAGTGGGGGGTCTGAGACTGAAGCTTTCTTT. This translates into CASVSGGSETEAFF. This chain uses TRBV2 with TRBJ1-1, with D possibly being TRBD1 (5 bases). Germline CDR1 SNHLY, CDR2 FYNNEI. Trimming shortened V by 8 bases and J by 5 bases, and 18 bases separated the two germline ends. The CDR3 consists of 14 residues. Full variable domain (missing parts from reference TRBV2 and TRBJ1-1): EPEVTQTPSHQVTQMGQEVILRCVPISNHLYFYWYRQILGQKVEFLVSFYNNEISEKSEIFDDQFSVERPDGSNFTLKIRSTKLEDSAMYFCASVSGGSETEAFFGQGTRLTVV.

This rearrangement joins TRBV5-4 to TRBJ1-3; possible D gene TRBD1, 5 bases. V lost 4 bases, J lost 1 base, and 15 bases lay in between. CDR1 and CDR2 (germline): SGHNT, YYREEE (reference sequence). The CDR3 covers 16 residues. The CDR3 DNA is TGTGCCAGCAGCCCAGGCGGGGGAATTTCTGGAAACACCATATATTTT. Translating it yields CASSPGGGISGNTIYF.

This chain joins TRBV10-3 and TRBJ1-5, with D possibly TRBD1 on 5 matching bases. CDR3 length equals 14 residues. Trimming shortened V by 6 bases and J by 2 bases, and 11 bases separated the two germline ends. Germline CDR1 and CDR2: ENHRY and SYGVKD. The CDR3 reads CAIRAGRGNQPQHF. Written as DNA, the CDR3 is TGTGCCATCAGGGCAGGGAGGGGCAATCAGCCCCAGCATTTT.

The chain carries TRBV5-4 and TRBJ1-2; tentatively, D is TRBD1 (5 bases). Germline values: CDR1 SGHNT, CDR2 YYREEE (reference sequence). Trimming stripped 4 bases from V and 2 bases from J, with 18 bases between. The CDR3 has 16 amino acids. In DNA, the CDR3 is TGTGCCAGCAGCCCCCCGGGCCGGGGCCGGAACTATGGCTACACCTTC. As protein: CASSPPGRGRNYGYTF.

The V call is TRBV5-1, the J call TRBJ2-5; D is possibly TRBD2 (5 bases). The germline V gene has CDR1 SGHRS and CDR2 YFSETQ. The V end was cut by 0 bases, the J end by 3 bases, with 9 bases between. CDR3 length equals 14 residues. The CDR3 nucleotides read TGCGCCAGCAGCTTGGGCGGGTCCAAAGAGACCCAGTACTTC. Translating gives CASSLGGSKETQYF.